The TCR beta chain under discussion was sequenced for a study of blood T cell repertoires in COVID-19. This clone was detected only once. Assay used: immunoSEQ multiplex PCR; TCRdb lists only in-frame clones, some missing. Of 150,000 to 200,000 clones listed, 88% were seen once; the top ten hold approximately 9%. The CDR3 is 17 residues long. The V segment lost 4 bases and the J segment 0 bases; nucleotides outside the gene matches: 6. Germline V gene lookup returns CDR1 SGHAT and CDR2 FQNNGV. The source material was PBMCs or T cells enriched from blood (not recorded which). The sequence derives from a woman aged 18-30 years who had recovered from COVID-19. The J gene is TRBJ2-3, the V gene TRBV11-2; the match to TRBD2 covers 11 bases. CDR3 DNA sequence: TGTGCCAGCAGCTGGGTAGCGGGAGGGCCTAGCACAGATACGCAGTATTTT. This translates into CASSWVAGGPSTDTQYF. Full variable domain (outside the CDR3, taken from reference TRBV11-2 and TRBJ2-3): EAGVAQSPRYKIIEKRQSVAFWCNPISGHATLYWYQQILGQGPKLLIQFQNNGVVDDSQLPKDRFSAERLKGVDSTLKIQPAKLEDSAVYLCASSWVAGGPSTDTQYFGPGTRLTVL.